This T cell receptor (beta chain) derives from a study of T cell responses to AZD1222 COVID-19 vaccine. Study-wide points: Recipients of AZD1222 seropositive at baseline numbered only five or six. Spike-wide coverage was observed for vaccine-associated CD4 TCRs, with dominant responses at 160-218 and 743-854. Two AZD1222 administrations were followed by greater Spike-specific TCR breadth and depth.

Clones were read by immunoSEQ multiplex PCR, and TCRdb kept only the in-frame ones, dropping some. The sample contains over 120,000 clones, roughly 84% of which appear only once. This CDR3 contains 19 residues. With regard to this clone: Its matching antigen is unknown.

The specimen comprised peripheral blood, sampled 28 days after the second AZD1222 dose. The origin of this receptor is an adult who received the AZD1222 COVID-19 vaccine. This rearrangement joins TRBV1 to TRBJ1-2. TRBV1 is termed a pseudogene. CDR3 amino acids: CTSSQAPPGSPRIYYGYTF. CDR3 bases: TGCACCAGCAGCCAAGCTCCCCCGGGCAGCCCGAGGATCTACTATGGCTACACCTTC.